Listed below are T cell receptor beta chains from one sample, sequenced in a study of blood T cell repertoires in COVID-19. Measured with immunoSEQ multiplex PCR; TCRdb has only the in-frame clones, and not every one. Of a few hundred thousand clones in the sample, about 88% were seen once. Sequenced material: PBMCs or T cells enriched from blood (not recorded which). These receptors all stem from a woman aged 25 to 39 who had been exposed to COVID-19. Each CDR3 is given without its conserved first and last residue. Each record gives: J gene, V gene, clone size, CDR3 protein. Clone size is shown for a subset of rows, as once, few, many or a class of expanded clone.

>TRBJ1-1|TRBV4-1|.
ASSQTDRGPTEAF
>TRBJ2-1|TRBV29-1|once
SVVTSAYNEQF
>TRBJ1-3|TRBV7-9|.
ASSLEDRTIY
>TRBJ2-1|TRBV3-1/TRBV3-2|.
ASSQDRLVGEQF
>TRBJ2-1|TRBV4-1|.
ASSQERGSSYNEQF
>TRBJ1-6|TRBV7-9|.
AIPNPEDSPLH
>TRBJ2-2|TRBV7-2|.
ASSPTGPSNTGELF
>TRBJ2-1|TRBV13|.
ASSTRLAEYNEQF
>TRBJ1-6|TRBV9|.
ASSVGGVYNSPLH
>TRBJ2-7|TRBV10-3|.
AISLGTERTEQY
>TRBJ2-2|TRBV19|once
ASTLGRPGTGELF
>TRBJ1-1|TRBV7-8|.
ASSLEGGLNTEAF
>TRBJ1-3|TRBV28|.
ASSSSRGNTIY
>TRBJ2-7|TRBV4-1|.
ASSQDKETSGYEQY
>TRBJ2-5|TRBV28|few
ASSRPFSGEETQY
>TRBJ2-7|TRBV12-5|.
ASGNFQISGRYEQY
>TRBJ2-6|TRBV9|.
ASAQGHASSGANVLT
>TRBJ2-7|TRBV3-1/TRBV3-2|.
ASSLDRAGGTITYEQY
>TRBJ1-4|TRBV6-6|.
ASSPQATNGDEKLF
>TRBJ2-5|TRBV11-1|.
ASSPGLAEETQY
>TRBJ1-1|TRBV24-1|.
ATSDSGQGDTEAF
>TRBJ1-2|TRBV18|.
ASSPQSGRDGYT
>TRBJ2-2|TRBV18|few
ASSPRAGTGELF
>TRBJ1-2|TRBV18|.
ASSPGTGEYYGYT
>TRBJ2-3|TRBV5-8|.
ASSLGTSGRMDTQY
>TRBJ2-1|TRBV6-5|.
ASSYPQLESLF
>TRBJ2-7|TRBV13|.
ASSFAGLAGPPYEQY
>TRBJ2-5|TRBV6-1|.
ASSEPSEELAGEGTQY
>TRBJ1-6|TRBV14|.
ASSQGKLGSYNSPLH
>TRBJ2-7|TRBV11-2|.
ASSLTGTGVNSYEQY
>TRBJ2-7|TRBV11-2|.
ASRGPWTGHEQY
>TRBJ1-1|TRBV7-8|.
ASSVAGMNTEAF
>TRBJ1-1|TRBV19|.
ASSEVGRNTEAF
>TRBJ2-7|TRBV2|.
ASIGEGGSSSYEQY